The 22 T cell receptor beta chains presented below share a single source sample, sequenced in a study of cytomegalovirus exposure and HLA in healthy donors. Assay used: immunoSEQ multiplex PCR; TCRdb lists only in-frame clones, some missing. The table lists 85,000 to 120,000 clones, roughly 90% of them singletons. The source material was PBMCs. The receptor source for this set is a young woman in good health and CMV-seropositive.

CDR3 nucleotides: TGTGCCAGCAGTGTTGACAGGGTAGGCAATCAGCCCCAGCATTTT. Translating it yields CASSVDRVGNQPQHF. This chain uses TRBV27 with TRBJ1-5; 7 nucleotides line up with TRBD1. Per germline, CDR1 MNHEY and CDR2 SMNVEV (reference sequence). V lost 5 bases, J lost 2 bases, and 6 bases stayed unmatched. This CDR3 has 15 amino acids.

V gene TRBV6-1 combines with J gene TRBJ1-5; possibly TRBD1 for D (5 bases). CDR1 and CDR2 from the germline V gene are MNHNS and SASEGT. V was trimmed by 3 bases and J by 4 bases, leaving 22 bases between them. The CDR3 is made up of 18 amino acids. CDR3 sequence: CASSDGGGRTYRNQPQHF. The CDR3 DNA sequence: TGTGCCAGCAGTGATGGGGGAGGGCGCACTTATCGGAATCAGCCCCAGCATTTT.

The J gene is TRBJ1-2, the V gene TRBV27, with 11 bases identical to TRBD1. The germline CDR1 and CDR2 sequences are MNHEY and SMNVEV (reference sequence). Unmatched junction bases numbered 1, after V lost 4 bases and J lost 3 bases. The CDR3 totals 14 residues. CDR3 bases: TGTGCCAGCAGTTGGACAGGGGGCCACTATGGCTACACCTTC. Its translation is CASSWTGGHYGYTF.

The chain has TRBV5-4 and TRBJ1-1; D gene ambiguous. The CDR3 covers 14 residues. V lost 3 bases, J lost 3 bases, and 12 bases lay in between. In germline, CDR1 is SGHNT, CDR2 YYREEE (reference sequence). For the CDR3, the DNA is TGTGCCAGCAGCTCCAGATCAGCGTACACTGAAGCTTTCTTT. This codes for CASSSRSAYTEAFF.

The rearrangement joins TRBV2 to TRBJ1-2; 7 bases agree with TRBD1. V lost 8 bases to trimming and J lost 0 bases; unmatched junction nucleotides: 6. The CDR3 has 14 amino acids. CDR1 is SNHLY and CDR2 is FYNNEI in the germline V gene. The CDR3 DNA reads as TGTGCCAGCGGCGGGACAGAAGCTAACTATGGCTACACCTTC. Amino acid sequence: CASGGTEANYGYTF.

This chain uses TRBV15 with TRBJ1-2, with D possibly matching TRBD1 (5 bases). The CDR3 totals 15 residues. Germline V gives CDR1 LNHNV, CDR2 YYDKDF (reference sequence). V lost 0 bases to trimming and J lost 4 bases, with 12 bases between them. CDR3 protein: CATSRDDRDSYGYTF. The CDR3 DNA is TGTGCCACCAGCAGAGATGATCGGGACTCCTATGGCTACACCTTC.

This clone was seen once. J is TRBJ1-1 and V is TRBV29-1; D not resolved. Between the trimmed V and J ends, which lost 0 bases and 0 bases, there was a span of 2 bases. Germline-derived CDR1 and CDR2 are SQVTM and ANQGSEA. The CDR3 has 12 residues. As DNA, the CDR3 is TGCAGCGTTGAAGACGTGAACACTGAAGCTTTCTTT. Residues: CSVEDVNTEAFF.

The V and J genes are TRBV2 and TRBJ2-3; D is ambiguous. The germline V gene has CDR1 SNHLY and CDR2 FYNNEI. The CDR3 is 12 amino acids. The ends were cut back, 6 bases at V and 0 bases at J, with 4 bases in the middle. The CDR3 DNA reads as TGTGCCAGCAGCAGGAGCACAGATACGCAGTATTTT. This translates into CASSRSTDTQYF.

This chain uses TRBV4-1 with TRBJ1-1, with D possibly TRBD1 on 5 matching bases. The V end was cut by 3 bases, the J end by 3 bases, with 11 bases between. This CDR3 has 14 amino acids. CDR1 MGHRA and CDR2 YSYEKL come from the germline V gene. This CDR3 is CASSQTDRYTEAFF. As DNA, the CDR3 is TGCGCCAGCAGCCAGACAGACAGATACACTGAAGCTTTCTTT.

The chain carries TRBV16 and TRBJ1-2; D gene ambiguous. V dropped 3 bases and J dropped 8 bases, with 13 bases sitting between them. The CDR3 extends over 13 amino acids. Per germline, CDR1 KGHSY and CDR2 FQNENV. Here the CDR3 reads CASSQTAGGGYTF. In DNA, the CDR3 is TGTGCCAGCAGCCAGACGGCGGGTGGGGGCTACACCTTC.

V gene TRBV19 combines with J gene TRBJ2-2; the match to TRBD1 covers 7 bases. Germline CDR1 is LNHDA and CDR2 is SQIVND (reference sequence). CDR3 size: 15 residues. J was trimmed by 7 bases and V by 1 base; bases with no gene match: 6. The CDR3, as DNA: TGTGCCAGTAGTATAGGAAGGGGGCGAAGCGGGGAGCTGTTTTTT. Amino acid sequence: CASSIGRGRSGELFF.

This clone occurred a few times. V is TRBV6-5 and J is TRBJ2-7, with D tentatively TRBD2 (5 bases). Trimming left V 10 bases short and J 3 bases short, with 13 bases between. Germline lookup yields CDR1 MNHEY and CDR2 SVGAGI. CDR3 length: 12 amino acids. This chain's CDR3 is CATRSGVYEQYF. The CDR3 region has the DNA TGTGCCACAAGATCCGGGGTCTACGAGCAGTACTTC.

V is TRBV9 and J is TRBJ1-2; tentative D call: TRBD1 (5 bases). Germline CDR1 is SGDLS and CDR2 is YYNGEE. Trimming stripped 0 bases from V and 4 bases from J, with 10 bases between. The CDR3 has 14 amino acids. The CDR3 loop is CASSVDRGIYGYTF. The CDR3 DNA is TGTGCCAGCAGCGTAGATCGGGGGATCTATGGCTACACCTTC.

The chain couples TRBV21-1 to TRBJ2-7; the listed D gene, TRBD1, was not tested against the DNA. TRBV21-1 is labeled a pseudogene. The CDR3 spans 15 residues. The CDR3 DNA reads TGTGCCAGCAGCAACCCCGCGGACAGCTCCTACGAGCAGTACTTC. This translates into CASSNPADSSYEQYF.

V and J are TRBV2 and TRBJ1-2, with D perhaps matching TRBD1 (6 bases). V lost 8 bases and J 9 bases, leaving 22 bases between the germline ends. Germline loops: CDR1 SNHLY, CDR2 FYNNEI. The CDR3 sequence is 14 residues long. CDR3 loop: CASCRDVGASRYTF. The CDR3 DNA sequence: TGTGCCAGCTGTCGTGACGTGGGGGCGTCGCGCTACACCTTC.

The chain joins TRBV9 to TRBJ2-3, with a weak D call TRBD2 (6 bases). Germline CDR1 reads SGDLS; CDR2 reads YYNGEE. The CDR3 loop spans 12 amino acids. The V gene lost 2 bases and the J gene lost 9 bases, with 10 bases spanning the gap. CDR3 in DNA: TGTGCCAGCAGCGTCGGGGGAGGCACGCAGTATTTT. This gives the protein CASSVGGGTQYF.

V and J are TRBV28 and TRBJ2-4, with unresolved D. With 3 bases removed from V and 1 base from J, the gap between germline ends came to 7 bases. Germline V gene lookup returns CDR1 MDHEN and CDR2 SYDVKM. CDR3 length: 14 amino acids. The chain's CDR3 is CASSFAMAKNIQYF. CDR3 bases: TGTGCCAGCAGTTTCGCTATGGCCAAAAACATTCAGTACTTC.

This clone was detected only once. The gene calls are TRBV25-1 and TRBJ1-5, with TRBD1 matching over 8 bases. Germline trimming cut 5 bases from V and 4 bases from J; bases unmatched to any gene: 7. This CDR3 is built from 15 residues. Germline values: CDR1 MGHDK, CDR2 SYGVNS. CDR3 loop: CASSPAGGTNQPQHF. The DNA of the CDR3 is TGTGCCAGCAGTCCGGCAGGGGGCACGAATCAGCCCCAGCATTTT.

The V and J genes are TRBV4-1 and TRBJ2-3, with TRBD2 matching over 10 bases. The length of the CDR3 is 16 residues. Germline V lookup: CDR1 MGHRA, CDR2 YSYEKL. Trimming took 2 bases from V and 3 from J; bases not matched to a gene: 5. This CDR3 reads CASSQPAGGPTDTQYF. The CDR3 DNA reads as TGCGCCAGCAGCCAACCAGCGGGGGGGCCGACAGATACGCAGTATTTT.

The chain carries TRBV19 and TRBJ2-7, with TRBD1 identical over 7 bases. Germline trimming cut 6 bases from V and 2 bases from J; bases unmatched to any gene: 7. The CDR3 consists of 14 residues. CDR1 and CDR2 from the germline V gene are LNHDA and SQIVND (reference sequence). Here the CDR3 reads CASSTLGQPYEQYF. The CDR3 DNA follows: TGTGCCAGTAGCACCCTGGGACAGCCCTACGAGCAGTACTTC.

The V gene is TRBV27, the J gene TRBJ2-1; D gene unclear. V lost 3 bases and J 0 bases, leaving 12 bases between the germline ends. Germline V lookup: CDR1 MNHEY, CDR2 SMNVEV (reference sequence). The CDR3 contains 16 residues. The CDR3 DNA sequence: TGTGCCAGCAGTTTCGATCCAGCGAGCTCCTACAATGAGCAGTTCTTC. This translates into CASSFDPASSYNEQFF.

The rearrangement links TRBV2 to TRBJ1-5; 9 bases fit TRBD1. V lost 4 bases to trimming and J lost 6 bases; unmatched junction nucleotides: 4. This CDR3 is built from 14 residues. Per the germline V gene, CDR1 is SNHLY and CDR2 is FYNNEI. In DNA form, the CDR3 reads TGTGCCAGCAGTGTTACAGGGGGCTTTCAGCCCCAGCATTTT. Protein sequence: CASSVTGGFQPQHF.